The 6 T cell receptor beta chains given below trace back to one sample, sequenced in a study of PD-1 blockade in classical Hodgkin lymphoma. The data were produced by immunoSEQ multiplex PCR, yet TCRdb's version contains in-frame clones alone and is incomplete. The table records over 35,000 clones, 70% to 80% of them present only once. Every patient relapsed after autologous stem cell transplantation, and brentuximab vedotin exposure varied. The material sequenced was peripheral blood mononuclear cells (PBMCs), taken at baseline. These receptors originate from a human donor with classical Hodgkin lymphoma.

The rearrangement joins TRBV19 to TRBJ1-1; TRBD1 matches 8 bases. Unmatched junction bases numbered 8, after V lost 5 bases and J lost 3 bases. Per the germline V gene, CDR1 is LNHDA and CDR2 is SQIVND (reference sequence). The CDR3 totals 15 residues. CDR3 DNA: TGTGCCAGTAGTCGCTTAAGGGACAGGTACACTGAAGCTTTCTTT. Translation gives CASSRLRDRYTEAFF.

V is TRBV20-1 and J is TRBJ1-2; TRBD1 might be the D (5 bases). The length of the CDR3 is 11 residues. V was shortened by 4 bases and J by 5 bases, with 8 bases between the two germline ends. The germline CDR1 and CDR2 sequences are DFQATT and SNEGSKA (reference sequence). The CDR3 bases are TGCAGTGCTATCTCAGGGTATGGCTACACCTTC. This codes for CSAISGYGYTF.

The V gene is TRBV7-2, the J gene TRBJ2-7; 8 bases line up with TRBD1. The CDR3 has 15 residues. Trimming removed 5 bases from V and 2 bases from J; junction bases left unmatched: 8. Germline V gives CDR1 SGHTA, CDR2 FQGNSA. CDR3 DNA: TGTGCCAGCAGCCAGGGGGCGGTAGTTACCTACGAGCAGTACTTC. Amino acid sequence: CASSQGAVVTYEQYF.

The V call is TRBV7-8, the J call TRBJ2-1; 8 nucleotides agree with TRBD1. Germline V lookup: CDR1 SGHVS, CDR2 FQNEAQ. Trimming at V came to 5 bases and at J to 1 base, leaving 7 bases not matched to a gene. There are 16 residues in the CDR3. For the CDR3, the DNA is TGTGCCAGCAGCACTTGGACAGGGATGTCCTACAATGAGCAGTTCTTC. Amino acids: CASSTWTGMSYNEQFF.

The V and J genes are TRBV27 and TRBJ2-1; no reliable D call. V lost 2 bases, J lost 2 bases, and 13 bases lay in between. CDR1 is MNHEY, CDR2 SMNVEV, per germline (reference sequence). This CDR3 comprises 16 residues. The CDR3 bases are TGTGCCAGCAGTTTAGGCTGGACGATCCCCTACAATGAGCAGTTCTTC. Amino acid sequence: CASSLGWTIPYNEQFF.

This clone was seen a handful of times. The chain combines TRBV7-2 with TRBJ2-5, with a tentative D call TRBD2 (5 bases). The CDR3 sequence is 13 residues long. CDR1 SGHTA and CDR2 FQGNSA come from the germline V gene. Deletions cut 4 bases from V and 0 bases from J, with 6 bases between. The DNA of the CDR3 is TGTGCCAGCAGCTCCGGGAACCAAGAGACCCAGTACTTC. This gives the protein CASSSGNQETQYF.